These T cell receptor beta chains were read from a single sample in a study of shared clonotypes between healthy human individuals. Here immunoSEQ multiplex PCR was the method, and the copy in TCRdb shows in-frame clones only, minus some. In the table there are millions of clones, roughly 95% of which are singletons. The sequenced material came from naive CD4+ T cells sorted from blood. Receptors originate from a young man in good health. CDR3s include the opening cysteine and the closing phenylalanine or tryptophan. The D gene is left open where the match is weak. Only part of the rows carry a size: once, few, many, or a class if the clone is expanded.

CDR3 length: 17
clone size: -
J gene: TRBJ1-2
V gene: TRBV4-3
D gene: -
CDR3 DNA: TGCGCCAGCAGCCAAGATCTTAGGGAGAGGCCTCGATATGGCTACACCTTC
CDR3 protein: CASSQDLRERPRYGYTF

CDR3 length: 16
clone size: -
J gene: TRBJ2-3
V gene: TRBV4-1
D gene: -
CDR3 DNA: TGCGCCAGCAGCCAACGCGACGGGGGCCAAAGGGATACGCAGTATTTT
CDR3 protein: CASSQRDGGQRDTQYF

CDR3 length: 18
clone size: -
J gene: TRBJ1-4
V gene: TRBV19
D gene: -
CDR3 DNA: TGTGCCAGTAGTATCACAGGGCGCTTTGGCCCTTTTAATGAAAAACTGTTTTTT
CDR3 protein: CASSITGRFGPFNEKLFF

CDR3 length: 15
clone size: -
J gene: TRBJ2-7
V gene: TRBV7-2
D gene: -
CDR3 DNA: TGTGCCAGCAGCTTATCCATACAGGGTAACCACGAGCAGTACTTC
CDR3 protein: CASSLSIQGNHEQYF

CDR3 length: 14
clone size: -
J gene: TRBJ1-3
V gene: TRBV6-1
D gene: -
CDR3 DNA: TGTGCCAGCAGTGAAATAGGGGCTGGAAACACCATATATTTT
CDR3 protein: CASSEIGAGNTIYF

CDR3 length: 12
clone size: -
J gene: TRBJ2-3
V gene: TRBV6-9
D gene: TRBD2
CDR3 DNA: TGTGCCAGCAGTTACTTCGGGGGGACGCAGTATTTT
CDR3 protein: CASSYFGGTQYF

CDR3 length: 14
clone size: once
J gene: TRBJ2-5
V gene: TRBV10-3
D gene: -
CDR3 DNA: TGTGCCATCAGTGAGTCAACAGGGAGGGAGACCCAGTACTTC
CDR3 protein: CAISESTGRETQYF

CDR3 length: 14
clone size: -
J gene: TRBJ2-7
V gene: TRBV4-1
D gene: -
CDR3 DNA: TGCGCCAGCAGCCAACTGGCCAGTTCCTACGAGCAGTACTTC
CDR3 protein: CASSQLASSYEQYF

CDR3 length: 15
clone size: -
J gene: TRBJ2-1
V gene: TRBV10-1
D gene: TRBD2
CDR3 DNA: TGCGCCAGCAGTAGCGGGACCACGGCCTACAATGAGCAGTTCTTC
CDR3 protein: CASSSGTTAYNEQFF

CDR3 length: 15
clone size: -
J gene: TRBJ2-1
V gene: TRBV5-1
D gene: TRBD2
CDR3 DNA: TGCGCCAGCAGCCTAGCGGGAACGTCCTACAATGAGCAGTTCTTC
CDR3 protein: CASSLAGTSYNEQFF